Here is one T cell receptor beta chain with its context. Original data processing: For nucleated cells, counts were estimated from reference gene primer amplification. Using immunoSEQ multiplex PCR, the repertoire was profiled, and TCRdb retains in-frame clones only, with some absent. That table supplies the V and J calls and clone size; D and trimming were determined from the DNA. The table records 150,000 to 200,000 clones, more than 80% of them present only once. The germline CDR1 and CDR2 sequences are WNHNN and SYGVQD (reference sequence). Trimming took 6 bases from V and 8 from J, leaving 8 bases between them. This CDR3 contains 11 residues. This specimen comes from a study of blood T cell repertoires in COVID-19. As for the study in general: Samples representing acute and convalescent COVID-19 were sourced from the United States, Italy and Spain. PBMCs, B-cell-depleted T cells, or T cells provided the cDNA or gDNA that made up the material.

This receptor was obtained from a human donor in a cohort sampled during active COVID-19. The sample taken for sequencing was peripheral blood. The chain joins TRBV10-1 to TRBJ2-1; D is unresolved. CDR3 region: CASSESHEQFF. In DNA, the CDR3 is TGCGCCAGCAGCGAGAGCCATGAGCAGTTCTTC.